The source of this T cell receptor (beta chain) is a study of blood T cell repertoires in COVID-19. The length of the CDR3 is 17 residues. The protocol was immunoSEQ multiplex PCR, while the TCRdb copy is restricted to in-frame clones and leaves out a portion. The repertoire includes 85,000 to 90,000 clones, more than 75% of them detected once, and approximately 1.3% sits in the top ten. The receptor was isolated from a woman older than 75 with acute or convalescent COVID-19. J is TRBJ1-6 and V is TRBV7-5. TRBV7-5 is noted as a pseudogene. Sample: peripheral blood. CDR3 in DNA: TGTGCCAGAACCTCGGGGGTTCTCCAGTACAGGAATTCACCCCTCCACTTT. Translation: CARTSGVLQYRNSPLHF.